This T cell receptor (beta chain) emerged from a study of radiotherapy plus CTLA-4 blockade in lung cancer. Overall study context: Objective response rate was over 15%; disease control rate, approximately 30%.

This CDR3 has 16 amino acids. Germline V CDR1 and CDR2: SEHNR, FQNEAQ (reference sequence). V lost 5 bases to trimming and J lost 7 bases; unmatched junction nucleotides: 15. Repertoires were generated with immunoSEQ multiplex PCR, while TCRdb's copy carries only in-frame clones and drops some. The sample consists of about 90,000 clones, about four fifths of them appearing once. Focal radiation with ipilimumab CTLA-4 blockade was given to patients with chemo-refractory metastatic non-small-cell lung cancer. In the case of this clone: Its cognate antigen is unknown.

Findings of the study overall: Blood saw expansion of tumor-derived TCR clones after radiotherapy plus ipilimumab.

This TCR derives from a human donor with non-small cell lung cancer that progressed on radiotherapy plus ipilimumab. The source material was peripheral blood, sampled from a patient treated with radiotherapy plus ipilimumab. The chain joins TRBV7-9 to TRBJ1-2; TRBD1 agrees at 8 bases. The CDR3 loop reads CASSQGAGTSSLGYTF. The CDR3 DNA reads TGTGCCAGCAGCCAGGGGGCCGGGACGTCATCTCTTGGCTACACCTTC.